This T cell receptor (beta chain) was recovered during a study of early T cells in non-severe SARS-CoV-2 infection listed by TCRdb under 2021. At the level of the whole study: Because TCR sequencing relied on bulk RNA taken from unsorted whole blood, pairing of alpha and beta chains was not possible. General conclusions and limits of the study: VDJdb matching was skewed toward anti-spike CD8 responses and likely underestimated virus-specific expansions, missing private and CD4 specificities.

For CDR1 and CDR2, the germline V gene lists SNHLY and FYNNEI. Deletion took 7 bases off V and 1 base off J, with a span of 16 bases between the germline ends. Including the terminal cysteine and phenylalanine, the CDR3 comprises 15 residues. The retained sequence is limited to the CDR3, 45 bases, with the frame set at the first base. This was a case-control study nested in a cohort of healthcare workers in London, UK, who had nasopharyngeal swab PCR tests and blood samples taken every week. Between 23 and 31 March 2020, the week of the UK lockdown, healthcare workers were enrolled and then followed up weekly for as long as 16 weeks. This clonotype has at least ten counts. Which antigen it targets is not known. Within one base of it there is no much larger clone, and no base qualities were kept. The library was produced with 5' RACE. Sequencing took place on a NextSeq 500. To correct for sequencing error and PCR bias, the TCR library protocol tagged individual cDNA molecules with unique molecular identifiers. TCR alpha and beta chains were both sequenced, and the abundances of alpha and beta sequences in each sample were closely correlated with each other. Concerning the study's data processing: V gene, J gene and CDR3 annotation of TCR sequences was performed with Decombinator V4. Expanded TCRs were defined as changing significantly between any two time points under a Poisson model with p below 0.0001. Abundances of TCRs were expressed as counts per million after normalisation to the total number of TCRs sequenced in each sample. MAIT TCRs were defined by TRAV1-2 paired with TRAJ12, TRAJ20 or TRAJ33, and iNKT TCRs by TRAV10 paired with TRAJ18. VDJdb, accessed on 1 November 2021, was searched for TCRs annotated for CMV, EBV and SARS-CoV-2, and TCRs annotated for more than one antigen were excluded. Using fastp trimming at Q25 and MiXCR clonotype assembly, TCRdb reanalyzed the public sequencing data and kept in-frame beta chains. Entries are consolidated by CDR3 protein sequence, retaining the most common genes and DNA. The V and J calls were determined by TCRdb, not by the authors. The table for this sample lists approximately 47,000 distinct CDR3 sequences; around 10% of them were counted only once. The ten top clones hold around 5.3% of the sample.

The sequenced sample was whole blood, obtained at baseline. The receptor was isolated from an adult who was a healthcare worker with PCR-confirmed SARS-CoV-2 infection or an uninfected control (not recorded which). Rearrangement joined TRBV2 to TRBJ2-5; the D gene lacks a confident call. The encoded CDR3 is CASTLERYIQETQYF. The bases read TGTGCCAGCACCTTGGAGCGTTACATCCAAGAGACCCAGTACTTC.